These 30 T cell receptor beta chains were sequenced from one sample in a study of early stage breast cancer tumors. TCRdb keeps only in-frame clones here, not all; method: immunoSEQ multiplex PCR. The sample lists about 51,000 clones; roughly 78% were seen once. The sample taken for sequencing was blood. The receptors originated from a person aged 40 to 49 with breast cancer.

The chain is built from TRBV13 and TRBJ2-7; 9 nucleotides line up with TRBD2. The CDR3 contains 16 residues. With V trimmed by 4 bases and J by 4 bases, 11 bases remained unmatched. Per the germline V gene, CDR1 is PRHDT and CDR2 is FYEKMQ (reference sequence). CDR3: CASSYNPGLAVYEQYF. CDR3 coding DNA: TGTGCCAGCAGCTATAACCCGGGACTAGCTGTGTACGAGCAGTACTTC.

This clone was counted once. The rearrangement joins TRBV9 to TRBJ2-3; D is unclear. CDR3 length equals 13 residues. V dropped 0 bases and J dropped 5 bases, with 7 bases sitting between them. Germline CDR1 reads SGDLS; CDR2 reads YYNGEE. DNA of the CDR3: TGTGCCAGCAGCGTAGACTACCGAGATACGCAGTATTTT. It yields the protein CASSVDYRDTQYF. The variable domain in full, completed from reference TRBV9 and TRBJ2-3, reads DSGVTQTPKHLITATGQRVTLRCSPRSGDLSVYWYQQSLDQGLQFLIQYYNGEERAKGNILERFSAQQFPDLHSELNLSSLELGDSALYFCASSVDYRDTQYFGPGTRLTVL.

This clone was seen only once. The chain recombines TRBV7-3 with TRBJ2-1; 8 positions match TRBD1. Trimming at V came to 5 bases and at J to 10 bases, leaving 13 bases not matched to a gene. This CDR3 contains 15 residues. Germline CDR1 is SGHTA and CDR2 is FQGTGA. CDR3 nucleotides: TGTGCCAGCAGCCCAGACCGGGACAGGTGGTCGGAGCAGTTCTTC. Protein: CASSPDRDRWSEQFF. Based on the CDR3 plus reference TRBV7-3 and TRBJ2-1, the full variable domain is GAGVSQTPSNKVTEKGKYVELRCDPISGHTALYWYRQSLGQGPEFLIYFQGTGAADDSGLPNDRFFAVRPEGSVSTLKIQRTERGDSAVYLCASSPDRDRWSEQFFGPGTRLTVL.

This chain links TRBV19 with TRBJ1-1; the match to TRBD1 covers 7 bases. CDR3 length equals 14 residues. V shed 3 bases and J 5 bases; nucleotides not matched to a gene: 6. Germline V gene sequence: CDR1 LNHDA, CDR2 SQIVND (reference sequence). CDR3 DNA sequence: TGTGCCAGTAGTATCCAACAGGGGCTAACTGAAGCTTTCTTT. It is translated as CASSIQQGLTEAFF.

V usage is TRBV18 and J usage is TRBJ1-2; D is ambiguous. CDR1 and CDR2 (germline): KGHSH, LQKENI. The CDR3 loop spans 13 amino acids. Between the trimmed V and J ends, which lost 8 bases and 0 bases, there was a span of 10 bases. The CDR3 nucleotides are TGTGCCAGCACCTACGGGACTAACTATGGCTACACCTTC. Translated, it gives CASTYGTNYGYTF.

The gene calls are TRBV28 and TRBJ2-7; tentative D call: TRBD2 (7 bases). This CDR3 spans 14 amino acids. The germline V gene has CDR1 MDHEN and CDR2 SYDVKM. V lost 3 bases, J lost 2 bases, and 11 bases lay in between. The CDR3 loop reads CASSLGGGAYEQYF. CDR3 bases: TGTGCCAGCAGTTTGGGAGGGGGTGCCTACGAGCAGTACTTC.

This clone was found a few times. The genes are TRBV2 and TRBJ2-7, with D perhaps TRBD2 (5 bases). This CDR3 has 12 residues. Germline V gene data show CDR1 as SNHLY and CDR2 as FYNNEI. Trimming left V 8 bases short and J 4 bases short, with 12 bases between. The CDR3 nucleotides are TGTGCCAGCGGGGAGACTAAGTACGAGCAGTACTTC. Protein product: CASGETKYEQYF. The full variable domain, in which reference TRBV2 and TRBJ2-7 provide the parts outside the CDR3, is EPEVTQTPSHQVTQMGQEVILRCVPISNHLYFYWYRQILGQKVEFLVSFYNNEISEKSEIFDDQFSVERPDGSNFTLKIRSTKLEDSAMYFCASGETKYEQYFGPGTRLTVT.

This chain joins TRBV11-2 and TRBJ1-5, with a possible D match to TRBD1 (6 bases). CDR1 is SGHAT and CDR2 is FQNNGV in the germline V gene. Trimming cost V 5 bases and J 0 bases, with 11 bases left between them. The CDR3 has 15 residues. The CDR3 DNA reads TGTGCCAGCAGCATCACAGGGAGTAGCAATCAGCCCCAGCATTTT. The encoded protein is CASSITGSSNQPQHF.

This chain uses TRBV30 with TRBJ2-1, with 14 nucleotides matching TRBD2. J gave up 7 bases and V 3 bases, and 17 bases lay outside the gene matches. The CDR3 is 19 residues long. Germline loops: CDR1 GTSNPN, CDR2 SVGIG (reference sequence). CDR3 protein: CAWRGPGLAGGSTGNEQFF. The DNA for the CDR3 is TGTGCCTGGAGAGGCCCCGGACTAGCGGGAGGAAGTACCGGGAATGAGCAGTTCTTC.

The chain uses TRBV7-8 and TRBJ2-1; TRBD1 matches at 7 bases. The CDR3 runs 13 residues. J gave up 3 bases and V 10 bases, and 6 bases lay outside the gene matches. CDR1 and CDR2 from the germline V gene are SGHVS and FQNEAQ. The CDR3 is CAIRDSLYNEQFF. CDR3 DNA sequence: TGTGCCATCAGGGACAGTCTCTACAATGAGCAGTTCTTC.

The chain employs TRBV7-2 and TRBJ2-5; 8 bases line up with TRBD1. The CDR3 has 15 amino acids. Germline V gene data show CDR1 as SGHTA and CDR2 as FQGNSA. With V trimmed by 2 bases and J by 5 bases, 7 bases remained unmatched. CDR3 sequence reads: CASSLQGALHETQYF. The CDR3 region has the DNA TGTGCCAGCAGCTTACAGGGGGCGCTCCACGAGACCCAGTACTTC.

The CDR3 spells CASSKLEPNEQFF. CDR3 nucleotide sequence: TGTGCCAGTAGTAAATTAGAACCCAATGAGCAGTTCTTC. The chain carries TRBV19 and TRBJ2-1; D is unclear. From germline, CDR1 is LNHDA and CDR2 SQIVND (reference sequence). Trimming pared 4 bases from V and 6 bases from J, leaving 10 bases between. CDR3 size: 13 residues.

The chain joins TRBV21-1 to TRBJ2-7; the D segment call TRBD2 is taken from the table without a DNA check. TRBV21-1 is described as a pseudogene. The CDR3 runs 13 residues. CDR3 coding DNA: TGTGCCAGCAGCCCCCGGGACTACTACGAGCAGTACTTC. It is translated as CASSPRDYYEQYF.

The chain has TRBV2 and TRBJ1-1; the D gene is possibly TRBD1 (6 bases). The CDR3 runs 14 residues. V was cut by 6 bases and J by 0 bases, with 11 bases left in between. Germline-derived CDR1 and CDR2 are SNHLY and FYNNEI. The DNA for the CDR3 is TGTGCCAGCAGCAGGACAGTTTTGAACACTGAAGCTTTCTTT. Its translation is CASSRTVLNTEAFF.

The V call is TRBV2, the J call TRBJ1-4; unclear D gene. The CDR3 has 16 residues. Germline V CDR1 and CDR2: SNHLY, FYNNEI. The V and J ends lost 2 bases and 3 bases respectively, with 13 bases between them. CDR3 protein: CASSESPYEANEKLFF. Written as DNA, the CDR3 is TGTGCCAGCAGTGAATCCCCGTACGAGGCTAATGAAAAACTGTTTTTT.

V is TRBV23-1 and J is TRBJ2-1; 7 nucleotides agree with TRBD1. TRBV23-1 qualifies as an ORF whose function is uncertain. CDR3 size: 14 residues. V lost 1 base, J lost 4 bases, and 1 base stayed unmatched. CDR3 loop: CASSQYRGYNEQFF. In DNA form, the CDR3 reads TGCGCCAGCAGTCAATACAGGGGATACAATGAGCAGTTCTTC.

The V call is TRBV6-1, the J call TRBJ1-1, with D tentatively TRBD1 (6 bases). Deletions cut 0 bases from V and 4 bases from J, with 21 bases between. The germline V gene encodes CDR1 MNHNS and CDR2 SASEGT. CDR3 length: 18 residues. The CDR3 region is CASSEAAGAYFVATEAFF. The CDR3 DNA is TGTGCCAGCAGTGAAGCCGCAGGGGCCTATTTTGTGGCCACTGAAGCTTTCTTT.

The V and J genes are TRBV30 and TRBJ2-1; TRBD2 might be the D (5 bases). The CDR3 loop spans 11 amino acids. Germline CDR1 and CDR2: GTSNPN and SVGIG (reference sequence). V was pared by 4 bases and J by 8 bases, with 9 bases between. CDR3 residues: CAWNGVHEQFF. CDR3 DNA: TGTGCCTGGAACGGGGTACATGAGCAGTTCTTC.

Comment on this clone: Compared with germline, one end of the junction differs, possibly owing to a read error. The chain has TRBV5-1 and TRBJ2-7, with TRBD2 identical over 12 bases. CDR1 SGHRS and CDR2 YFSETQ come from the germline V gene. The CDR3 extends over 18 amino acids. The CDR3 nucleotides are TGCGCCAGCAGCTTGGCCGCGACTAGCGGGAGTCCCTCCTCCGAGCAGTACTTC. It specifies CASSLAATSGSPSSEQYF.

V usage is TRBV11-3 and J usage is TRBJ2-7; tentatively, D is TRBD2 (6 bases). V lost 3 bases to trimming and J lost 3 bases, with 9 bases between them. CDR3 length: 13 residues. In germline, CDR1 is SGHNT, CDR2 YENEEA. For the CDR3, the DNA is TGTGCCAGCAGCTTGGGGGGAGACTACGAGCAGTACTTC. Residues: CASSLGGDYEQYF.

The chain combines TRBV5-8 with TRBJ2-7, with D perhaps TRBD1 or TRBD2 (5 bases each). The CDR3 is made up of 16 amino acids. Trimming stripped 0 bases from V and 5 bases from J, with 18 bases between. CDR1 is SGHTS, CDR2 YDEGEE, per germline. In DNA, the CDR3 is TGTGCCAGCAGCTTGGCACAGCCCACTAGGGACCACGAGCAGTACTTC. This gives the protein CASSLAQPTRDHEQYF. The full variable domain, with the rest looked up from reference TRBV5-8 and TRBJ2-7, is EAGVTQSPTHLIKTRGQQATLRCSPISGHTSVYWYQQALGLGLQFLLWYDEGEERNRGNFPPRFSGRQFPNYSSELNVNALELEDSALYLCASSLAQPTRDHEQYFGPGTRLTVT.

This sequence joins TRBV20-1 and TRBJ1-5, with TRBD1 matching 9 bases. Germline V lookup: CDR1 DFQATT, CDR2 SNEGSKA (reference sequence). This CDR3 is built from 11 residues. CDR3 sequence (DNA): TGCAGGGGGGACAGGGTCCAGCCCCAGCATTTT. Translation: CRGDRVQPQHF.

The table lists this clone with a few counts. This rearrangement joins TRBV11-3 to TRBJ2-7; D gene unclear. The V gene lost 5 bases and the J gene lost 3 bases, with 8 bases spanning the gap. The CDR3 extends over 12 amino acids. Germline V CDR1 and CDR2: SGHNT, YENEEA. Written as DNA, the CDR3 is TGTGCCAGCAGCCTCGACGGCTACGAGCAGTACTTC. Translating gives CASSLDGYEQYF.

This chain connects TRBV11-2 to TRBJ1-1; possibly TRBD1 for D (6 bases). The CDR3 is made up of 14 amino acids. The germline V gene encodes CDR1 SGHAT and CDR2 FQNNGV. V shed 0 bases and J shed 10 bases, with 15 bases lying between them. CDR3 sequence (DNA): TGTGCCAGCAGCTTAGACTCAGGGGAGTTTGTAGCTTTCTTT. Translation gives CASSLDSGEFVAFF.

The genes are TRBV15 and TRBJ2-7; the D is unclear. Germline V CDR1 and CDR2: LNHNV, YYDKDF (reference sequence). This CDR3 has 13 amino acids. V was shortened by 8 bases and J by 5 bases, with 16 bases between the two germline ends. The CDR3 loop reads CATLDFGSDEQYF. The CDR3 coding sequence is TGTGCCACCCTTGACTTCGGCTCTGACGAGCAGTACTTC.

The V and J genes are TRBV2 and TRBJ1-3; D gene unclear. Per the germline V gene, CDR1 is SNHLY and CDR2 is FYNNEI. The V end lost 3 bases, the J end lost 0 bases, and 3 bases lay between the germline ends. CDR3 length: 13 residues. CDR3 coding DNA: TGTGCCAGCAGTGACAGCTCTGGAAACACCATATATTTT. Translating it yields CASSDSSGNTIYF.

In DNA form, the CDR3 reads TGTGCCAGCAGCGTTGTCGGGAGTGACACCGGGGAGCTGTTTTTT. This gives the protein CASSVVGSDTGELFF. This chain joins TRBV9 and TRBJ2-2; D might be TRBD2 (6 bases). Germline assignment: CDR1 SGDLS and CDR2 YYNGEE. Trimming stripped 2 bases from V and 3 bases from J, with 11 bases between. This CDR3 spans 15 amino acids.

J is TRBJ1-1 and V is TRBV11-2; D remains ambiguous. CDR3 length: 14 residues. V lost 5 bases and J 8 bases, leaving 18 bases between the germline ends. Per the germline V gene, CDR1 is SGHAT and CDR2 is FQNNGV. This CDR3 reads CASSRLELRREAFF. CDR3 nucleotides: TGTGCCAGCAGCCGCCTCGAGCTGCGGAGAGAAGCTTTCTTT.

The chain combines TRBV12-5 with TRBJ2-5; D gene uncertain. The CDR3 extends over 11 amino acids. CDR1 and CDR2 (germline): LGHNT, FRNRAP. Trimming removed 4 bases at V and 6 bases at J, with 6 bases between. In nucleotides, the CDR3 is TGTGCTAGTGGTTCAGGACAGACCCAGTACTTC. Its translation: CASGSGQTQYF.

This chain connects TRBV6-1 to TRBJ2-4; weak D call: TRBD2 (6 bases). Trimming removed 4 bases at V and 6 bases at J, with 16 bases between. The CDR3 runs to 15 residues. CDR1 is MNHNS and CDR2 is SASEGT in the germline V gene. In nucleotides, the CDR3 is TGTGCCAGCAGTGGGTCGAGGCAGGAGGGAAACATTCAGTACTTC. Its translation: CASSGSRQEGNIQYF.